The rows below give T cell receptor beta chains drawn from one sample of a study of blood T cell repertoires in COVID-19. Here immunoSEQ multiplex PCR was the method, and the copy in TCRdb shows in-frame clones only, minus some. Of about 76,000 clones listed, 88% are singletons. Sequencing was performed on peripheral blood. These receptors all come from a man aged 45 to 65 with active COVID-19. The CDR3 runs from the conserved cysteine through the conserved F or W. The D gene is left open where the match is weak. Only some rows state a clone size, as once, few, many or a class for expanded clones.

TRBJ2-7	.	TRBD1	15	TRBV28	CASSSRTGTPYEQYF	TGTGCCAGCAGTTCCCGGACAGGGACCCCCTACGAGCAGTACTTC
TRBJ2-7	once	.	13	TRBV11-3	CASSPRTGSEQYF	TGTGCCAGCAGCCCTAGAACTGGGAGCGAGCAGTACTTC
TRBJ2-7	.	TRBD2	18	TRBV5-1	CASSLGTSGRAHSYEQYF	TGCGCCAGCAGCTTGGGAACTAGCGGGAGGGCCCACTCCTACGAGCAGTACTTC
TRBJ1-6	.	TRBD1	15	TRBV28	CASSLGGQDNSPLHF	TGTGCCAGCAGTTTAGGGGGACAGGATAATTCACCCCTCCACTTT
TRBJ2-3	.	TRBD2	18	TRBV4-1	CASSQNGFLAGGVDTQYF	TGCGCCAGCAGCCAAAACGGATTTTTGGCGGGGGGGGTAGATACGCAGTATTTT
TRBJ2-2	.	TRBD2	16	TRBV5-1	CASSLGTNLNTGELFF	TGCGCCAGCAGCTTAGGGACTAACCTGAACACCGGGGAGCTGTTTTTT
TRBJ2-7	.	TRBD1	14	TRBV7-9	CASSRQGTTYEQYF	TGTGCCAGCAGCCGACAGGGGACAACCTACGAGCAGTACTTC
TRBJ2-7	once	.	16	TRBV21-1	CASSECYRGRTYEQYF	TGTGCCAGCAGCGAATGCTACAGGGGGCGCACCTACGAGCAGTACTTC
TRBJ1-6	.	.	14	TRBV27	CASSVTGLSSPLHF	TGTGCCAGCAGTGTAACAGGGCTGAGTTCACCCCTCCACTTT
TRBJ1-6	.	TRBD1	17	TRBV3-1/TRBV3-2	CASSQEWDRVDNSPLHF	TGTGCCAGCAGCCAAGAATGGGACAGGGTTGATAATTCACCCCTCCACTTT
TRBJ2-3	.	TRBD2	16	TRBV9	CASSPSGGAGADTQYF	TGTGCCAGCAGCCCTAGCGGGGGGGCCGGGGCAGATACGCAGTATTTT
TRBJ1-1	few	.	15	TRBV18	CASSREIGGETEAFF	TGTGCCAGCTCACGGGAAATAGGGGGTGAGACTGAAGCTTTCTTT
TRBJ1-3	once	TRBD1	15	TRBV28	CAITRDRGPADTIYF	TGTGCCATCACCCGGGACAGGGGGCCCGCGGACACCATATATTTT
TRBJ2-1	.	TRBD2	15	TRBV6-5	CASRKPSGPSDEQFF	TGTGCCAGCAGAAAGCCTAGCGGCCCCTCGGATGAGCAGTTCTTC
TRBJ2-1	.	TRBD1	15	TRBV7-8	CASSRGGRSTDEQFF	TGTGCCAGCAGCCGAGGGGGCAGGTCCACGGATGAGCAGTTCTTC
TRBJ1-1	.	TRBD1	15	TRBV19	CASTPSTGQGTEAFF	TGTGCCAGTACCCCTTCGACAGGGCAGGGAACTGAAGCTTTCTTT
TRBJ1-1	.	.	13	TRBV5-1	CASSLGGNTEAFF	TGCGCCAGCAGCTTGGGAGGGAACACTGAAGCTTTCTTT
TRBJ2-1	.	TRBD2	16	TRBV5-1	CASFPSTSGLGNEQFF	TGCGCCAGCTTTCCGTCTACTAGCGGTCTGGGGAATGAGCAGTTCTTC
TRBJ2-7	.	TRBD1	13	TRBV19	CATSDRGGDEQYF	TGTGCCACCTCAGACAGGGGAGGCGACGAGCAGTACTTC
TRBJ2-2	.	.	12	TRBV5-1	CASSLERGELFF	TGCGCCAGCAGCTTAGAGCGCGGGGAGCTGTTTTTT
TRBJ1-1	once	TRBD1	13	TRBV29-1	CSGSGQVNTEAFF	TGCAGCGGCTCCGGACAGGTGAACACTGAAGCTTTCTTT
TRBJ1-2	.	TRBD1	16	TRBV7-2	CASSGNNGQGAGGYTF	TGTGCCAGCAGCGGAAACAATGGACAGGGGGCCGGCGGCTACACCTTC
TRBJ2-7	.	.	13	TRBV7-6	CASSPGLTYEQYF	TGTGCCAGCAGCCCGGGACTTACCTACGAGCAGTACTTC
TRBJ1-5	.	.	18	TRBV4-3	CASSQDSGLGESNQPQHF	TGCGCCAGCAGCCAAGATAGCGGGCTGGGGGAGAGCAATCAGCCCCAGCATTTT
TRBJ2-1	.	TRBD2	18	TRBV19	CASSNEIIAGRSYNEQFF	TGTGCCAGTAGCAATGAAATCATAGCGGGGAGAAGCTACAATGAGCAGTTCTTC
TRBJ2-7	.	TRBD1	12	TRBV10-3	CAISAQGYEQYF	TGTGCCATCAGTGCACAGGGGTACGAGCAGTACTTC
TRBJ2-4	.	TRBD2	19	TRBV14	CASSRRGGGGPLAKNIQYF	TGTGCCAGCAGCCGCCGGGGCGGGGGGGGCCCTTTAGCCAAAAACATTCAGTACTTC
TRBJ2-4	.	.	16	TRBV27	CASSLLAGLAKNIQYF	TGTGCCAGCAGTTTATTGGCAGGACTAGCCAAAAACATTCAGTACTTC
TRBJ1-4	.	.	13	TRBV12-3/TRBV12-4	CASRPDSNEKLFF	TGTGCCAGCAGGCCCGACAGTAATGAAAAACTGTTTTTT
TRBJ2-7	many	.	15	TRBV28	CASSLSGGIVYEQYF	TGTGCCAGCAGTTTATCCGGCGGGATTGTTTACGAGCAGTACTTC
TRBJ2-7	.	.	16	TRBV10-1	CASSESSGPKSYEQYF	TGCGCCAGCAGTGAGTCAAGTGGGCCCAAGTCCTACGAGCAGTACTTC
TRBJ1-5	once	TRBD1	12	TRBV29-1	CSVETGDQPQHF	TGCAGCGTTGAAACAGGGGATCAGCCCCAGCATTTT
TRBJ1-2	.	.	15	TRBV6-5	CASSSTGGRGYGYTF	TGTGCCAGCAGTTCAACCGGGGGGCGCGGCTATGGCTACACCTTC
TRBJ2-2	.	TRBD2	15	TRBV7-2	CASSLVAGGTGELFF	TGTGCCAGCAGCTTAGTAGCGGGGGGTACCGGGGAGCTGTTTTTT
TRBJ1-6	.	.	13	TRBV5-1	CASSLEGDSPLHF	TGCGCCAGCAGCTTGGAAGGGGATTCACCCCTCCACTTT
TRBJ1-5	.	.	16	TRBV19	CASSMVVTALIRPQHF	TGTGCCAGTAGTATGGTCGTGACAGCCCTTATACGGCCCCAGCATTTT
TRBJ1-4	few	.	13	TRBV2	CASSAGYSEKLFF	TGTGCCAGCAGTGCCGGTTATAGTGAAAAACTGTTTTTT
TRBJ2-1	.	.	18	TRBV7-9	CASSLVGASLSSYNEQFF	TGTGCCAGCAGCTTAGTTGGGGCCAGCCTCAGCTCCTACAATGAGCAGTTCTTC
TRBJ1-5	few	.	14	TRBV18	CASSTGLINQPQHF	TGTGCCAGCTCAACCGGACTGATCAATCAGCCCCAGCATTTT
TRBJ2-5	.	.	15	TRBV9	CASSVDGSGGETQYF	TGTGCCAGCAGCGTAGACGGGAGCGGCGGAGAGACCCAGTACTTC
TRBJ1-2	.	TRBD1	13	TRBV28	CASSLGDSGGYTF	TGTGCCAGCAGCCTGGGGGACAGTGGAGGCTACACCTTC
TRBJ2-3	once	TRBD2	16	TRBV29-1	CSVERASGGASDTQYF	TGCAGCGTTGAAAGGGCTAGCGGGGGGGCCTCAGATACGCAGTATTTT